This note documents a single TCR beta chain sequence. Antigen: not known. Germline CDR1 reads SEHNR; CDR2 reads FQNEAQ (reference sequence). The CDR3 totals 15 residues. V was clipped by 1 base and J by 5 bases, with 12 bases between them. The source of the sample is a study of blood T cells in healthy people across ages. Study outcomes and limitations: More naive CD4+ cells and higher diversity were found in long-lived than in aged donors. Unsorted PBMCs blocked a conclusive comparison of naive and antigen-experienced cells.

PCR was performed a second time for about 7 to 11 cycles using a sample-barcoded 5' primer and a J-beta primer mix. TCRdb redid the calling of the 5' RACE reads with MiXCR, one entry per CDR3 protein. The sample lists 1.4 million or so distinct CDR3 sequences; 35% to 45% were seen once. This chain connects TRBV7-9 to TRBJ1-5; D may be TRBD1 (5 bases). The sequence was collected from a woman younger than 35 in good health. The sequencing input was blood. The CDR3 here is CASSLGGVGDQPQHF. The DNA of the CDR3 is TGTGCCAGCAGCTTAGGAGGGGTAGGCGATCAGCCCCAGCATTTT.